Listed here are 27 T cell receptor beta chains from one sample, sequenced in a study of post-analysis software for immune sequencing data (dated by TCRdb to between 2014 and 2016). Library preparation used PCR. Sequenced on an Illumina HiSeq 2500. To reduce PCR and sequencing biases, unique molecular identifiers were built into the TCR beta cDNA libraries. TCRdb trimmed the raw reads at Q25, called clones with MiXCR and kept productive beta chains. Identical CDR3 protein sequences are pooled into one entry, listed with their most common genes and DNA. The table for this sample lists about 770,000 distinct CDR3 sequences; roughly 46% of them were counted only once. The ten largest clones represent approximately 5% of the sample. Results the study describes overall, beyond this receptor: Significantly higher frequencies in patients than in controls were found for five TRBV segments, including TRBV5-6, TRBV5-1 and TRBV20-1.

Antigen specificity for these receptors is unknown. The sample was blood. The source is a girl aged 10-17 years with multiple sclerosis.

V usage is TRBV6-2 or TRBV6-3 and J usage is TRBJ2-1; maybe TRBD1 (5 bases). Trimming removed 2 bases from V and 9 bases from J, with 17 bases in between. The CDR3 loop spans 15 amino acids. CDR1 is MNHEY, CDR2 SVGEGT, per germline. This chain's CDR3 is CASSYGAPGISEQFF. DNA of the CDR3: TGTGCCAGCAGTTACGGGGCCCCGGGTATCAGTGAGCAGTTCTTC.

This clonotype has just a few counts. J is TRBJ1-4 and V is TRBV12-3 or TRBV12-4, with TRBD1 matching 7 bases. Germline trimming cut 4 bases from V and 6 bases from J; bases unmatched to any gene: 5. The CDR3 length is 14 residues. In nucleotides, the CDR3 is TGTGCCAGCAGTTCCCAGGGGGGCTATGAAAAACTGTTTTTT. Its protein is CASSSQGGYEKLFF.

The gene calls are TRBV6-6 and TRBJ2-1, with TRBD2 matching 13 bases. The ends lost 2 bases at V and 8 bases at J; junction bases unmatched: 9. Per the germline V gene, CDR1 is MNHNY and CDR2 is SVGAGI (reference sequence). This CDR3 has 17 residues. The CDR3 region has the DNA TGTGCCAGCAGTTACGACCTTACTAGCGGGAGGGCGGATGAGCAGTTCTTC. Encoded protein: CASSYDLTSGRADEQFF.

CDR3 sequence reads: CASSLGTGVSDTQYF. CDR3 bases: TGTGCCAGCAGTTTAGGGACAGGGGTTTCAGATACGCAGTATTTT. V gene TRBV28 combines with J gene TRBJ2-3, with 10 bases fitting TRBD1. The CDR3 runs 15 residues. Germline CDR1 and CDR2: MDHEN and SYDVKM. The J segment lost 4 bases and the V segment lost 2 bases, leaving 3 bases of the junction unmatched. Based on the CDR3 plus reference TRBV28 and TRBJ2-3, the full variable domain is DVKVTQSSRYLVKRTGEKVFLECVQDMDHENMFWYRQDPGLGLRLIYFSYDVKMKEKGDIPEGYSVSREKKERFSLILESASTNQTSMYLCASSLGTGVSDTQYFGPGTRLTVL.

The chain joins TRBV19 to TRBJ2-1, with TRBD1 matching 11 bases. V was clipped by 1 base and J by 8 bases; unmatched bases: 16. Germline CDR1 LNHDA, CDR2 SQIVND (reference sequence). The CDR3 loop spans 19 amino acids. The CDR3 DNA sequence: TGTGCCAGTAGTATAGGACCGGGACAGGGGGAACCCGGTCGAGATGAGCAGTTCTTC. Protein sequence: CASSIGPGQGEPGRDEQFF.

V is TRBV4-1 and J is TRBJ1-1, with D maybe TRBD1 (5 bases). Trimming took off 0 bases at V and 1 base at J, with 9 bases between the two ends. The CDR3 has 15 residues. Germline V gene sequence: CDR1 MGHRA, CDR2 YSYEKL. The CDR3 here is CASSQDATANTEAFF. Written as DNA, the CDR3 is TGCGCCAGCAGCCAAGATGCGACAGCGAACACTGAAGCTTTCTTT.

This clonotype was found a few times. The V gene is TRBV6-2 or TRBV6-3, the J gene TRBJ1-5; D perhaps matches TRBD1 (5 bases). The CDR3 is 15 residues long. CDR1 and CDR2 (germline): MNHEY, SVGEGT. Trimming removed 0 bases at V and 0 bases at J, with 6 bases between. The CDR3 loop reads CASSYSGGSNQPQHF. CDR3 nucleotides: TGTGCCAGCAGTTACTCGGGGGGTAGCAATCAGCCCCAGCATTTT.

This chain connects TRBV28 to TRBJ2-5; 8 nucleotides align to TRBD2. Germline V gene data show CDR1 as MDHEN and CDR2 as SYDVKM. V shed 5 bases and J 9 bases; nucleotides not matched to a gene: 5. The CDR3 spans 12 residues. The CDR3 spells CASSRGGPPQYF. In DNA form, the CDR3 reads TGTGCCAGCAGTCGGGGGGGTCCCCCCCAGTACTTC.

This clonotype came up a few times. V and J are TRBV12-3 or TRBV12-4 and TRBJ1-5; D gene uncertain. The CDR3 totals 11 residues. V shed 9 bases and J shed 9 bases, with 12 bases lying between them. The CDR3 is CASAQALPQHF. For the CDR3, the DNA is TGTGCCAGTGCCCAGGCTTTGCCCCAGCATTTT.

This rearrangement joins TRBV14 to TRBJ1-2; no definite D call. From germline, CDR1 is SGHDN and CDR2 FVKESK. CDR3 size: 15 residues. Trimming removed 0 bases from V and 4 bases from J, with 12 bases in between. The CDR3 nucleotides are TGTGCCAGCAGCCAAGAGGCAGGTTCTACCTATGGCTACACCTTC. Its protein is CASSQEAGSTYGYTF.

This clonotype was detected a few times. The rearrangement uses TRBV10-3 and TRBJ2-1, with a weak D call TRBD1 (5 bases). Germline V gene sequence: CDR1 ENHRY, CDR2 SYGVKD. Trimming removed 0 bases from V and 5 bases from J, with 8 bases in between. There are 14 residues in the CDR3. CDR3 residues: CAISESDSDNEQFF. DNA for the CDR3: TGTGCCATCAGTGAGTCCGACAGTGACAATGAGCAGTTCTTC.

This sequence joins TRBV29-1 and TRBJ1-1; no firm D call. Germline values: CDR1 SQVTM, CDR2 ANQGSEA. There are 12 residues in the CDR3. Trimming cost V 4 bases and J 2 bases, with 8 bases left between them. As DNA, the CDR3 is TGCAGCGTTGTGGTGACTAACACTGAAGCTTTCTTT. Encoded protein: CSVVVTNTEAFF.

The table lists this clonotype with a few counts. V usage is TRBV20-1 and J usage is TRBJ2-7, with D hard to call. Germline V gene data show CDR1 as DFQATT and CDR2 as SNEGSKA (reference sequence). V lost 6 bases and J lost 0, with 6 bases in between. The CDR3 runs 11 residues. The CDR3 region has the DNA TGCAGTGCCCTAAGCTCCTACGAGCAGTACTTC. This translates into CSALSSYEQYF.

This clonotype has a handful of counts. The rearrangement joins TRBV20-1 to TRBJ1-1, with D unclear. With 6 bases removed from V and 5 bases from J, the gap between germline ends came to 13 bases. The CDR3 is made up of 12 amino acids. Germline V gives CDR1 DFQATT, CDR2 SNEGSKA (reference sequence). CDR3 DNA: TGCAGTGCCCGTACCGGAGGGACTGAAGCTTTCTTT. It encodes CSARTGGTEAFF.

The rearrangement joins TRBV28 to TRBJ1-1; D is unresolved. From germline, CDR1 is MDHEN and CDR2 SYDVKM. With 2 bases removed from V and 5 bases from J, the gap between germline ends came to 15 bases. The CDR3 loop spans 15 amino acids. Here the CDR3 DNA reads TGTGCCAGCAGTTTACAAGGGATTATTCGGACTGAAGCTTTCTTT. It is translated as CASSLQGIIRTEAFF.

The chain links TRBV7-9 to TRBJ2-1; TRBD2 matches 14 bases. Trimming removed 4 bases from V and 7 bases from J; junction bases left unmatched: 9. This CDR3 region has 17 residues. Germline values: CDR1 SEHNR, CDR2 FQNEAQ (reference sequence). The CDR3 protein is CASSSTSGTSGSNEQFF. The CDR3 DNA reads TGTGCCAGCAGCTCAACTAGTGGGACTAGCGGGAGTAATGAGCAGTTCTTC.

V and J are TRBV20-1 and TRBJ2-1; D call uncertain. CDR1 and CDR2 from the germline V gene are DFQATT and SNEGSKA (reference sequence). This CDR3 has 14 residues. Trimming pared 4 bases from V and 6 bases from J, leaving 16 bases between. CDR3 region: CSATTKSIRNEQFF. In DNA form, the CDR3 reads TGCAGTGCTACCACTAAGTCTATACGCAATGAGCAGTTCTTC.

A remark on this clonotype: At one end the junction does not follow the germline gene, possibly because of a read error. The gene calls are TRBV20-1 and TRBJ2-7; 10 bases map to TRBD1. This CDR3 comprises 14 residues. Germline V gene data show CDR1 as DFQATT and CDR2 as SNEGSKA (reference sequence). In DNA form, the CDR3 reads TGCAGTGCTACCGGGACAGGGGTTTCCTGCGAGCAGTACTTC. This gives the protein CSATGTGVSCEQYF.

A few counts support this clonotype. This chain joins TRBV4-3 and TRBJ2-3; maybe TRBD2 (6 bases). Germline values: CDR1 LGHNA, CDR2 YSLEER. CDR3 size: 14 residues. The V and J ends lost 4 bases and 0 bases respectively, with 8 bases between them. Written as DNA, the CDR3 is TGCGCCAGCAGCCGCAGCGGGAGCACAGATACGCAGTATTTT. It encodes CASSRSGSTDTQYF.

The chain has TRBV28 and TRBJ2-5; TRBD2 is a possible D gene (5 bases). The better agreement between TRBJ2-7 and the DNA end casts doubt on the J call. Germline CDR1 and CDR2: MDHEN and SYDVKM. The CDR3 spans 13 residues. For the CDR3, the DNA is TGTGCCAGCACTTGGGCGGGCCCCTACGAGCAGTACTTC. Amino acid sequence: CASTWAGPYEQYF.

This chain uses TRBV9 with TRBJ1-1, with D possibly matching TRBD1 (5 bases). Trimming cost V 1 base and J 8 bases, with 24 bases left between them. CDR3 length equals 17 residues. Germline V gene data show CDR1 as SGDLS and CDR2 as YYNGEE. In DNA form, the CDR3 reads TGTGCCAGCAGCGTAAGCCCCGTGGAGGGGCCCGCGGGGGAAGCTTTCTTT. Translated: CASSVSPVEGPAGEAFF.

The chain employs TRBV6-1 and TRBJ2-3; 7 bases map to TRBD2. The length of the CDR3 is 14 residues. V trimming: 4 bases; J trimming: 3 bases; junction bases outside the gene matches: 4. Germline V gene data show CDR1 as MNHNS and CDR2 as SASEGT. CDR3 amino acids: CASSASGTTDTQYF. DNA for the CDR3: TGTGCCAGCAGTGCTAGCGGAACAACAGATACGCAGTATTTT.

The CDR3 coding sequence is TGTGCCAGCACCCTGAACTGGGCGGGAGGGCAAGTCGAGCAGTTCTTC. Translated, it gives CASTLNWAGGQVEQFF. The chain is built from TRBV6-1 and TRBJ2-1; TRBD2 matches 9 bases. Germline V lookup: CDR1 MNHNS, CDR2 SASEGT. Trimming at V came to 7 bases and at J to 10 bases, leaving 17 bases not matched to a gene. The CDR3 consists of 16 residues.

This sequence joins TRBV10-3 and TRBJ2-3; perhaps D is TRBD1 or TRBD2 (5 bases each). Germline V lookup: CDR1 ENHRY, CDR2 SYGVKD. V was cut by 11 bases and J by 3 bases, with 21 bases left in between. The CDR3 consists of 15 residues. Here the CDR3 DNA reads TGTGCCGCCCAAACCCAGGGAGACACTACAGATACGCAGTATTTT. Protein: CAAQTQGDTTDTQYF.

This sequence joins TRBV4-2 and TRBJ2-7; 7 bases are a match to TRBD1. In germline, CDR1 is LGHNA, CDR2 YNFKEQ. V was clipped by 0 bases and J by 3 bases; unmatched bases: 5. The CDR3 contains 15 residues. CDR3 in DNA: TGTGCCAGCAGCCAAGACTGGACAGGAGACTACGAGCAGTACTTC. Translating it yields CASSQDWTGDYEQYF.

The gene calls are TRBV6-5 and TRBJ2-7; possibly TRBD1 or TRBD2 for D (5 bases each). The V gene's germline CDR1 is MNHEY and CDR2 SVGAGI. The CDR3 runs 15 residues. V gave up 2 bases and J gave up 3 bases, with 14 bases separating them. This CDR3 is CASSYPPGTDYEQYF. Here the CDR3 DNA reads TGTGCCAGCAGTTACCCCCCCGGGACGGACTACGAGCAGTACTTC.

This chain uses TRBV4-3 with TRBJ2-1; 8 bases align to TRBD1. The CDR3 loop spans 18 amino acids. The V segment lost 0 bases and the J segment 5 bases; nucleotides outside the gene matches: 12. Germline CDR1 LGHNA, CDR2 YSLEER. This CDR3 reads CASSQDFGRRDRNNEQFF. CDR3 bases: TGCGCCAGCAGCCAAGATTTTGGAAGGAGGGACAGGAACAATGAGCAGTTCTTC.